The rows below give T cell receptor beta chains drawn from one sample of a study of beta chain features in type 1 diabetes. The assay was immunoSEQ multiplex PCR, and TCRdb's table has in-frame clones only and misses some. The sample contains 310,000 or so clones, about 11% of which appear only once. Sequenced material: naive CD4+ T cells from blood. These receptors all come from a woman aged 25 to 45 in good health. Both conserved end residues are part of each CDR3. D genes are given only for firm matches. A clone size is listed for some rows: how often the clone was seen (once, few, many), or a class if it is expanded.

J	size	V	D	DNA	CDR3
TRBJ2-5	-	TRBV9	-	TGTGCCAGCAGCGTAGCTCTAGGCAGCCAAGAGACCCAGTACTTC	CASSVALGSQETQYF
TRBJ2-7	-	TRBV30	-	TGTGCCTGGTCACCGGGAGCGCCCTACGAGCAGTACTTC	CAWSPGAPYEQYF
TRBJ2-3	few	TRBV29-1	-	TGCAGCGTTGAAGACCCTAGGGTCCGGGAGTCCCCTGGGCAGTATTTT	CSVEDPRVRESPGQYF
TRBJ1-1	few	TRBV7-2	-	TGTGCCAGCAGCTTAGCGGGGGCTGGGGCCACTGAAGCTTTCTTT	CASSLAGAGATEAFF
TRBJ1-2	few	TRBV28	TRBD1	TGTGCCAGCAATATTCGACAGGGGGCGCGGGGCTACACCTTC	CASNIRQGARGYTF
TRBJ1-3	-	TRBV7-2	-	TGTGCCAGCAGCTTAGTGGGGGCGGCTGGAAACACCATATATTTT	CASSLVGAAGNTIYF
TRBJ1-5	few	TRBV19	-	TGTGCCAGTAGTATCCAGGGAGGCGAGCAGCCCCAGCATTTT	CASSIQGGEQPQHF
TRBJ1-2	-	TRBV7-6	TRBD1	TGTGCCAGCAGCTCCAGACAGGGCTATGGCTACACCTTC	CASSSRQGYGYTF
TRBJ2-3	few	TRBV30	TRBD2	TGTGCCTGGAATGAAGCGGGAGGTGCAGATACGCAGTATTTT	CAWNEAGGADTQYF
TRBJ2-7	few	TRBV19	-	TGTGCCAGTAGTATTAGTTCTAGCTACGAGCAGTACTTC	CASSISSSYEQYF
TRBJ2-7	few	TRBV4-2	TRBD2	TGTGCCAGCAGGAGAACTTCTAGCGGGAGCTCCTACGAGCAGTACTTC	CASRRTSSGSSYEQYF
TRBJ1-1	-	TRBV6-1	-	TGTGCCAGCAGTGAAGCCCACAGACTGAACACTGAAGCTTTCTTT	CASSEAHRLNTEAFF
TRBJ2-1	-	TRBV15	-	TGTGCCACCAGCAGAGCGACTAGTTACAATGAGCAGTTCTTC	CATSRATSYNEQFF
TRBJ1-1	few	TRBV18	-	TGTGCCAGCGATAAGGGGATTTCCTCGAACACTGAAGCTTTCTTT	CASDKGISSNTEAFF
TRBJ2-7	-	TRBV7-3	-	TGTGCCAGCAGCTTAGTCGCGGAGGGCGAGCAGTACTTC	CASSLVAEGEQYF
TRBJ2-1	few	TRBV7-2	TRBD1	TGTGCCAGCAGCTTAGCGCCGGGACAGGGCACCCCGCAGTTCTTC	CASSLAPGQGTPQFF
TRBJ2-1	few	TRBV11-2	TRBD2	TGTGCCATCCGAGGTAGCGGGAACAATGAGCAGTTCTTC	CAIRGSGNNEQFF
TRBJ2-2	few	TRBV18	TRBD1	TGTGCCAGCTCACCACCGGACAGGGTGGGCGGGGAGCTGTTTTTT	CASSPPDRVGGELFF
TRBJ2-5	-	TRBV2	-	TGTGCCAGCGGGAGGACAGGTCAACAAGAGACCCAGTACTTC	CASGRTGQQETQYF
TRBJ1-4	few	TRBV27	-	TGTGCCAGCAGTTTATCCCGTTCTAATGAAAAACTGTTTTTT	CASSLSRSNEKLFF
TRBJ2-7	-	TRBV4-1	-	TGCGCCAGCAGCCGAAACAGGGAAAGGGGCTACGAGCAGTACTTC	CASSRNRERGYEQYF
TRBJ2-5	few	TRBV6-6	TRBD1	TGTGCCAGCAGACTACCCGGGACAGGGCTCCAAGAGACCCAGTACTTC	CASRLPGTGLQETQYF
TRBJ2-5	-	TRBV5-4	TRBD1	TGTGCCAGCAGCTTTCGGTCGGGACAGGGATCGGAGACCCAGTACTTC	CASSFRSGQGSETQYF
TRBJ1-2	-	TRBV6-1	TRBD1	TGTGCCAGCAGTCAAGGGACAGGGGGCTTCTATGGCTACACCTTC	CASSQGTGGFYGYTF
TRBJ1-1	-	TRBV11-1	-	TGTGCCAGCAGGCTAGACAGCCAGCGGAACACTGAAGCTTTCTTT	CASRLDSQRNTEAFF
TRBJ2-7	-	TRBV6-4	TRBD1	TGTGCCAGCACTCCCTATCAGGGGGCCCACTACGAGCAGTACTTC	CASTPYQGAHYEQYF
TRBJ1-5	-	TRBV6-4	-	TGTGCCAGCAGTGAGGACTACCTTAGCAATCAGCCCCAGCATTTT	CASSEDYLSNQPQHF
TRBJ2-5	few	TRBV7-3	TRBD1	TGTGCCAGCAGCCTGACTGGACAGGCACGTGGGGAGACCCAGTACTTC	CASSLTGQARGETQYF
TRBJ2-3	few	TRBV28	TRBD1	TGTGCCAGCACCGTGGCGGGGGACAGGGGTAGCACAGATACGCAGTATTTT	CASTVAGDRGSTDTQYF
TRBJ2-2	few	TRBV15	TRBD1	TGTGCCACCAGCCCCCGACAGGGGGGGGTCTCCGGGGAGCTGTTTTTT	CATSPRQGGVSGELFF
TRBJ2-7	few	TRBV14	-	TGTGCCAGCAGCCAAGATCGGGGCTACGAGCAGTACTTC	CASSQDRGYEQYF
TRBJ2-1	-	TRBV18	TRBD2	TGTGCCAGCTCCCCTCGACTAGCGGGAGGGCTGGATGAGCAGTTCTTC	CASSPRLAGGLDEQFF
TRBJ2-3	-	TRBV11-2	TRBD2	TGTGCCAGCAGCCGACTAGCGGGAGGGCCAGATACGCAGTATTTT	CASSRLAGGPDTQYF
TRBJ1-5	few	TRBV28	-	TGTGCCAGCAGTTTAGGGCAGAACAATCAGCCCCAGCATTTT	CASSLGQNNQPQHF
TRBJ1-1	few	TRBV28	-	TGTGCCAGCAGTCCCCGGGGACATTTGAACACTGAAGCTTTCTTT	CASSPRGHLNTEAFF
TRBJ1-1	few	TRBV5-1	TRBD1	TGCGCCAGCAGCAACCAAGCCGGGACAGGGCTCAAAGCTTTCTTT	CASSNQAGTGLKAFF
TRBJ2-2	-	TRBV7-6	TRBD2	TGTGCCAGCAGCTCACTTTCTAGCGGGCAGGCCGTCGGGGAGCTGTTTTTT	CASSSLSSGQAVGELFF
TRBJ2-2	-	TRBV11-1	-	TGTGCCAGCAGCCCCGGGGTGGTCACCGGGGAGCTGTTTTTT	CASSPGVVTGELFF
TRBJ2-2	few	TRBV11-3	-	TGTGCCAGCAGCTTATCCCGGGAGTCTGGCTCCGCCGGGGAGCTGTTTTTT	CASSLSRESGSAGELFF
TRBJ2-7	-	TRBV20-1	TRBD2	TGCAGTGCCATACTAGCGAGCGAGCAGTACTTC	CSAILASEQYF
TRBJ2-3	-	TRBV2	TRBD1	TGTGCCAGCAGGAACAGGGGAGCAGATACGCAGTATTTT	CASRNRGADTQYF